One and the same sample provided the 5 T cell receptor beta chains below, sequenced in a study of cytomegalovirus exposure and HLA in healthy donors. The PCR had 60 Vbeta and 13 Jbeta primers. This table comes from immunoSEQ multiplex PCR, and its TCRdb copy is limited to in-frame clones, with some not included. The sample holds about 100,000 clones, roughly 78% seen once. The sample was PBMCs. The receptors stem from a woman aged 40-49 years in good health and CMV-seronegative.

The chain employs TRBV30 and TRBJ1-1; D possibly corresponds to TRBD1 (5 bases). Germline V lookup: CDR1 GTSNPN, CDR2 SVGIG (reference sequence). Trimming pared 2 bases from V and 1 base from J, leaving 20 bases between. The CDR3 is 17 residues long. The CDR3 spells CAWSPPIPRRGNTEAFF. In DNA, the CDR3 is TGTGCCTGGAGTCCGCCTATCCCTAGGAGGGGGAACACTGAAGCTTTCTTT.

The chain has TRBV28 and TRBJ2-5; D perhaps matches TRBD2 (6 bases). The CDR3 contains 17 residues. Trimming left V 4 bases short and J 0 bases short, with 18 bases between. CDR1 is MDHEN, CDR2 SYDVKM, per germline. The CDR3 reads CASSSPTTSYHQETQYF. The CDR3 DNA follows: TGTGCCAGCAGTTCCCCAACCACTAGCTACCACCAAGAGACCCAGTACTTC.

This clone was counted a single time. The CDR3 loop reads CASSLSPPETAYEQYF. In nucleotides, the CDR3 is TGTGCCAGCAGTTTATCCCCTCCCGAGACAGCCTACGAGCAGTACTTC. This chain joins TRBV27 and TRBJ2-7; tentatively, D is TRBD1 (5 bases). Trimming removed 0 bases at V and 2 bases at J, with 14 bases between. The CDR3 runs 16 residues. Germline V gene lookup returns CDR1 MNHEY and CDR2 SMNVEV (reference sequence).

This clone occurred a few times. CDR3 bases: TGTGCCAGCAGTTACTCCCCGGGGGTCTCCTACGAGCAGTACTTC. It encodes CASSYSPGVSYEQYF. The J gene is TRBJ2-7, the V gene TRBV6-5, with a weak D call TRBD2 (6 bases). CDR1 MNHEY and CDR2 SVGAGI come from the germline V gene. Trimming shortened V by 0 bases and J by 0 bases, and 9 bases separated the two germline ends. The CDR3 extends over 15 amino acids.

The chain is built from TRBV5-6 and TRBJ2-1, with TRBD1 matching 7 bases. The J segment lost 6 bases and the V segment lost 4 bases, leaving 4 bases of the junction unmatched. Germline CDR1 and CDR2: SGHDT and YYEEEE. The CDR3 has 13 residues. The CDR3 nucleotides are TGTGCCAGCAGCCCGGGACAGCTCAATGAGCAGTTCTTC. It specifies CASSPGQLNEQFF. Full variable domain (rest looked up from reference TRBV5-6 and TRBJ2-1): DAGVTQSPTHLIKTRGQQVTLRCSPKSGHDTVSWYQQALGQGPQFIFQYYEEEERQRGNFPDRFSGHQFPNYSSELNVNALLLGDSALYLCASSPGQLNEQFFGPGTRLTVL.